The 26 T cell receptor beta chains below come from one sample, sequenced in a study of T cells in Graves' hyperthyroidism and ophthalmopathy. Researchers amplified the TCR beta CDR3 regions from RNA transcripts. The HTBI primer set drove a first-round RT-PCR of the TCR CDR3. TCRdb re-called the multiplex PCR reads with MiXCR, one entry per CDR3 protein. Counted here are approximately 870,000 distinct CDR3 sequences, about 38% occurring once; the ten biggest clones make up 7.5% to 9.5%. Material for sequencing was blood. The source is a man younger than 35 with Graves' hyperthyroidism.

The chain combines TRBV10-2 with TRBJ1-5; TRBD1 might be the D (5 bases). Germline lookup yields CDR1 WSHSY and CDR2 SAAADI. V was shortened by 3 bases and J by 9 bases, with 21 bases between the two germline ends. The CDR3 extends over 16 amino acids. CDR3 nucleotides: TGCGCCAGCAGTGACCGACAGCTCACGGTCCTTTTGCCCCAGCATTTT. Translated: CASSDRQLTVLLPQHF.

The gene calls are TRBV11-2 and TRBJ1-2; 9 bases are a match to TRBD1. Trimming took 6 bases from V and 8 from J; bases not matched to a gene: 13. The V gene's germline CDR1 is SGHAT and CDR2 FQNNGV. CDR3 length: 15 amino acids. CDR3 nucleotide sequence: TGTGCCAGCAGTTCACCTCGGGACAGGGACAGCGGCTACACCTTC. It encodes CASSSPRDRDSGYTF.

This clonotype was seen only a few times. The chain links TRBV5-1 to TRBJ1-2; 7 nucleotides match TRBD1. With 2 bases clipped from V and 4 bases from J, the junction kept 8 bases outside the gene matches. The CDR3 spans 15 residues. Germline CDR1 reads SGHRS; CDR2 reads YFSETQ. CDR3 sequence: CASSFYFGTVYGYTF. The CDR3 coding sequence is TGCGCCAGCAGCTTCTATTTCGGGACAGTCTATGGCTACACCTTC.

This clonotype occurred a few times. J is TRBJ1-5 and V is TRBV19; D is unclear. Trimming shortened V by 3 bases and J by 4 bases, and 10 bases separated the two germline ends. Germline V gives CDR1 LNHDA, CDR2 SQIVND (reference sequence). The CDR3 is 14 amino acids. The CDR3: CASSIGHLNQPQHF. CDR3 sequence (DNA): TGTGCCAGTAGTATCGGGCACCTAAATCAGCCCCAGCATTTT.

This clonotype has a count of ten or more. CDR3 region: CASSAGDGPSPLHF. DNA of the CDR3: TGTGCCAGCAGCGCTGGGGACGGACCTTCACCCCTCCACTTT. The rearrangement uses TRBV9 and TRBJ1-6; weak D call: TRBD1 (5 bases). CDR1 is SGDLS and CDR2 is YYNGEE in the germline V gene. CDR3 length equals 14 residues. Trimming took off 3 bases at V and 9 bases at J, with 13 bases between the two ends.

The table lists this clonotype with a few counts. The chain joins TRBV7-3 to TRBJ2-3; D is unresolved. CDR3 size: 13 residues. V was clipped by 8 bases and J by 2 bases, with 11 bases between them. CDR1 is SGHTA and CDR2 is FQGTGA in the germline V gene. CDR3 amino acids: CASRNANTDTQYF. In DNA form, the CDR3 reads TGTGCCAGCCGCAACGCGAACACAGATACGCAGTATTTT.

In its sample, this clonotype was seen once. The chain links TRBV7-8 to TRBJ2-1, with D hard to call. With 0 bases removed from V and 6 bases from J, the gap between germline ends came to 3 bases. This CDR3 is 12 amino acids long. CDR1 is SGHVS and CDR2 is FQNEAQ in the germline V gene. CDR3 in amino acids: CASSLAVNEQFF. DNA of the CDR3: TGTGCCAGCAGCTTAGCGGTCAATGAGCAGTTCTTC.

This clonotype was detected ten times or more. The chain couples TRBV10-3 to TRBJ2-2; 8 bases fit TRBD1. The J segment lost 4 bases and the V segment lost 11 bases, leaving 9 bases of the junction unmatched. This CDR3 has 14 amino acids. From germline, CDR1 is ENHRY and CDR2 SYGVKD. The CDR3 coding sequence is TGTGCCTCCCAAGGGGGACAGGTCACCGGGGAGCTGTTTTTT. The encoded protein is CASQGGQVTGELFF.

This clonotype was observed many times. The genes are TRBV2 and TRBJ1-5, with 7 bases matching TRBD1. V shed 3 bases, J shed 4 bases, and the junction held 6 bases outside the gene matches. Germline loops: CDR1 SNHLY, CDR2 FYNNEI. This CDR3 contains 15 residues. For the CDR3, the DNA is TGTGCCAGCAGTGATGATTGGGACAGAAATCAGCCCCAGCATTTT. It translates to CASSDDWDRNQPQHF.

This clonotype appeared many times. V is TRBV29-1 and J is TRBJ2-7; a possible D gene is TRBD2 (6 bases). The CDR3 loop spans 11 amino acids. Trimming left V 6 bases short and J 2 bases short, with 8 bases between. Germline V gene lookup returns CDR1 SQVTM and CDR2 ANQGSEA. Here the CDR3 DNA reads TGCAGCGTACTAGCTCCCTACGAGCAGTACTTC. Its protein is CSVLAPYEQYF.

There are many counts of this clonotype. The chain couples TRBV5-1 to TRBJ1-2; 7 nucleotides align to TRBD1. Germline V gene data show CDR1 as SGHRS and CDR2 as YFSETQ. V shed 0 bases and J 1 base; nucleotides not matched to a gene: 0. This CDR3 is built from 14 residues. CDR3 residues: CASSLGQGNYGYTF. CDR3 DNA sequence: TGCGCCAGCAGCTTGGGACAGGGTAACTATGGCTACACCTTC.

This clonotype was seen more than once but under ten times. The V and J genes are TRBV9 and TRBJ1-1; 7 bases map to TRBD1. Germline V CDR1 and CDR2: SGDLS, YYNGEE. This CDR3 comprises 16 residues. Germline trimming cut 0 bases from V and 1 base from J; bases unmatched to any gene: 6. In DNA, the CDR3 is TGTGCCAGCAGCGTAGAGCCCGGACAGGCGAACACTGAAGCTTTCTTT. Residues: CASSVEPGQANTEAFF.

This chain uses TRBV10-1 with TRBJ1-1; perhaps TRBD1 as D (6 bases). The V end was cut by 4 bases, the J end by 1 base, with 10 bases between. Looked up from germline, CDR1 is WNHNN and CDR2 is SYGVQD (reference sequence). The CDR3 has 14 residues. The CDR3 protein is CASSAGGSNTEAFF. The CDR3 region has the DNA TGCGCCAGCAGTGCGGGGGGCTCGAACACTGAAGCTTTCTTT.

The CDR3 nucleotides read TGCAGTGCTAGAGGGGTGATGGAATCAACCTACGAGCAGTACTTC. The encoded protein is CSARGVMESTYEQYF. The J gene is TRBJ2-7, the V gene TRBV20-1; D is unresolved. The CDR3 is 15 residues long. The germline CDR1 and CDR2 sequences are DFQATT and SNEGSKA (reference sequence). Trimming stripped 1 base from V and 2 bases from J, with 15 bases between.

The CDR3 sequence is CASSLAGLAGVFIETQYF. As DNA, the CDR3 is TGTGCCAGCAGCTTAGCAGGACTAGCGGGAGTTTTTATAGAGACCCAGTACTTC. The chain couples TRBV7-2 to TRBJ2-5; the match to TRBD2 covers 13 bases. Germline assignment: CDR1 SGHTA and CDR2 FQGNSA. V lost 0 bases and J lost 4; bases outside the gene matches: 8. CDR3 length: 18 amino acids.

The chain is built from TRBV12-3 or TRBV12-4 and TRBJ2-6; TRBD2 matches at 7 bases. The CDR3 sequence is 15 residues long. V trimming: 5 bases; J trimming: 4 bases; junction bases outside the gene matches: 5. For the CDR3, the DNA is TGTGCCAGCAGTCGACTAGCCTTCGGGGCCAACGTCCTGACTTTC. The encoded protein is CASSRLAFGANVLTF.

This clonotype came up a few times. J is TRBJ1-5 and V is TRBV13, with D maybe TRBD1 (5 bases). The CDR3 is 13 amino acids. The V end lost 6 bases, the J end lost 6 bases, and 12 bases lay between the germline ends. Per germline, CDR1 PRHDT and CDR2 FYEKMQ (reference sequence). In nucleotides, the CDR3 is TGTGCCAGCAGTTGGGGGTCGGGTCAGCCCCAGCATTTT. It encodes CASSWGSGQPQHF. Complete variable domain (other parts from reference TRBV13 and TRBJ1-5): AAGVIQSPRHLIKEKRETATLKCYPIPRHDTVYWYQQGPGQDPQFLISFYEKMQSDKGSIPDRFSAQQFSDYHSELNMSSLELGDSALYFCASSWGSGQPQHFGDGTRLSIL.

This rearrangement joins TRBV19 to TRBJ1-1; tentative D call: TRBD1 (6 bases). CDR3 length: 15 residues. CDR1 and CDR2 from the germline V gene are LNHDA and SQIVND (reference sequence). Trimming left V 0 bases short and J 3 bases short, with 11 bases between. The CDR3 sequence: CASSIDGGRDTEAFF. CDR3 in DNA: TGTGCCAGTAGTATAGATGGGGGGCGCGACACTGAAGCTTTCTTT.

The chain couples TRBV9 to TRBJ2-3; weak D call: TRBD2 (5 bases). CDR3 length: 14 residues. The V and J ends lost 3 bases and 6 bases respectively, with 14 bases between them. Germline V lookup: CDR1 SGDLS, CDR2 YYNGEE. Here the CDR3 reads CASSADRLSDTQYF. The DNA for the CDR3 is TGTGCCAGCAGCGCGGACCGACTATCCGATACGCAGTATTTT.

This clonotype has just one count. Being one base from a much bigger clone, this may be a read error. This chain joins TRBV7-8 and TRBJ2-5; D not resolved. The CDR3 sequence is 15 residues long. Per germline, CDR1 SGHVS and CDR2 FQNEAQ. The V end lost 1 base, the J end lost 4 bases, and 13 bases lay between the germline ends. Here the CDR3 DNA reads TGTGCCAGCAGCTTAGAGTGGGCCATCCGAGAGACCCAGTACTTC. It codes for CASSLEWAIRETQYF.

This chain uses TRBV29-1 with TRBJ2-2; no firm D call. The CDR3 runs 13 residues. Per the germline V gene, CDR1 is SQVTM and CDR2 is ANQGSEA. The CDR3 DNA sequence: TGCGCCTGGAGTTTCGCTGGGGCCGGGGAGCTGTTTTTT. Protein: CAWSFAGAGELFF.

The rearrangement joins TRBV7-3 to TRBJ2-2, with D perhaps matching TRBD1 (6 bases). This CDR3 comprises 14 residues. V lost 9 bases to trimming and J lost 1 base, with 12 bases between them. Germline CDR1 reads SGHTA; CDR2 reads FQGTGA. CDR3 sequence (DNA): TGTGCCAGTAAACCGGGACAGAACACCGGGGAGCTGTTTTTT. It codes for CASKPGQNTGELFF. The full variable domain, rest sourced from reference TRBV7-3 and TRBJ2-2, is GAGVSQTPSNKVTEKGKYVELRCDPISGHTALYWYRQSLGQGPEFLIYFQGTGAADDSGLPNDRFFAVRPEGSVSTLKIQRTERGDSAVYLCASKPGQNTGELFFGEGSRLTVL.

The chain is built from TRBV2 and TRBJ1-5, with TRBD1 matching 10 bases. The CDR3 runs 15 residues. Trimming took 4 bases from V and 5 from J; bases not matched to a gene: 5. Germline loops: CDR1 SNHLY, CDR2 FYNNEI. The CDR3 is CASSAGQGGHQPQHF. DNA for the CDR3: TGTGCCAGCAGTGCCGGACAGGGGGGACATCAGCCCCAGCATTTT.

In DNA, the CDR3 is TGCAGCTTCGACAGGGGGCTTAATGGCTACACCTTC. Its protein product is CSFDRGLNGYTF. The J gene is TRBJ1-2, the V gene TRBV29-1; 10 bases are shared with TRBD1. V was pared by 8 bases and J by 6 bases, with 6 bases of the junction left unmatched. Germline CDR1 and CDR2: SQVTM and ANQGSEA. The CDR3 is made up of 12 amino acids.

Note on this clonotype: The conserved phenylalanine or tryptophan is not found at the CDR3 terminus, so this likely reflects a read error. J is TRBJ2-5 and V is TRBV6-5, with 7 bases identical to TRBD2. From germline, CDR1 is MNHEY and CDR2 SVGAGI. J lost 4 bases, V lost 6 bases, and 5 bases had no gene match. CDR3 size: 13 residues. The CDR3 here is CASSRGLPETQYL. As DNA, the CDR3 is TGTGCCAGCAGCCGGGGACTACCAGAGACCCAGTACCTC.

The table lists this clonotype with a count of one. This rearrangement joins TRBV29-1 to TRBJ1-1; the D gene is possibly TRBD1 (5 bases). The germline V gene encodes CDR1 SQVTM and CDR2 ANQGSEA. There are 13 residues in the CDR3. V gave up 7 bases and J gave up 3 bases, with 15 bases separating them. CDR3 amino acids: CSGRKGYDTEAFF. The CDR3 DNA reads TGCAGCGGAAGGAAGGGGTACGACACTGAAGCTTTCTTT.